These 27 T cell receptor beta chains came from one sample sequenced in a study of shared clonotypes between healthy human individuals. The method was immunoSEQ multiplex PCR; TCRdb's version includes in-frame clones alone and lacks a portion of them. In the table there are 170,000 or so clones, roughly 70% of which are singletons. The sample was memory CD4+ T cells sorted from blood. Described subset: CD45RA-negative fraction. The receptors were gathered from a man aged 30-40 years in good health.

The rearrangement links TRBV9 to TRBJ2-1; 10 positions agree with TRBD2. The V gene end was trimmed by 0 bases and the J gene end by 8 bases; junction bases not matched to a gene: 5. The CDR3 runs 15 residues. CDR1 SGDLS and CDR2 YYNGEE come from the germline V gene. CDR3 bases: TGTGCCAGCAGCGTAGATCCTAGCGGGAGCGATGAGCAGTTCTTC. As protein: CASSVDPSGSDEQFF. Variable domain in full (rest from reference TRBV9 and TRBJ2-1): DSGVTQTPKHLITATGQRVTLRCSPRSGDLSVYWYQQSLDQGLQFLIQYYNGEERAKGNILERFSAQQFPDLHSELNLSSLELGDSALYFCASSVDPSGSDEQFFGPGTRLTVL.

V gene TRBV5-1 combines with J gene TRBJ1-2, with D perhaps TRBD1 (6 bases). With 4 bases removed from V and 4 bases from J, the gap between germline ends came to 14 bases. This CDR3 is 14 amino acids long. Germline CDR1 SGHRS, CDR2 YFSETQ. CDR3 loop: CASSPDRSSYGYTF. Here the CDR3 DNA reads TGCGCCAGCAGCCCGGACAGATCATCCTATGGCTACACCTTC.

This chain connects TRBV10-2 to TRBJ1-1, with D uncertain. Per the germline V gene, CDR1 is WSHSY and CDR2 is SAAADI. V was trimmed by 6 bases and J by 3 bases, leaving 11 bases between them. The length of the CDR3 is 13 residues. The CDR3 nucleotides are TGCGCCAGCAGCCGCGACACCTACACTGAAGCTTTCTTT. Its protein is CASSRDTYTEAFF.

The chain has TRBV27 and TRBJ2-7, with TRBD2 matching over 10 bases. The J segment lost 3 bases and the V segment lost 6 bases, leaving 11 bases of the junction unmatched. The CDR3 is 16 residues long. The V gene's germline CDR1 is MNHEY and CDR2 SMNVEV (reference sequence). CDR3 amino acids: CASSRGLAGVNYEQYF. The CDR3 DNA sequence: TGTGCCAGCAGCCGCGGGCTAGCGGGAGTAAACTACGAGCAGTACTTC.

Notes on this clone: Different DNA sequences within this sample yield the same CDR3. V is TRBV27 and J is TRBJ2-5; D not resolved. There are 15 residues in the CDR3. Trimming took 1 base from V and 0 from J, leaving 9 bases between them. CDR1 MNHEY and CDR2 SMNVEV come from the germline V gene (reference sequence). This CDR3 reads CASSLFTEYQETQYF. The CDR3 nucleotides are TGTGCCAGCAGTTTATTTACGGAATACCAAGAGACCCAGTACTTC.

The chain recombines TRBV2 with TRBJ1-5; D is possibly TRBD1 (5 bases). The length of the CDR3 is 13 residues. V gave up 6 bases and J gave up 2 bases, with 8 bases separating them. Germline V lookup: CDR1 SNHLY, CDR2 FYNNEI. CDR3: CASRSQGNQPQHF. CDR3 DNA sequence: TGTGCCAGCAGGTCACAGGGCAATCAGCCCCAGCATTTT.

A few counts support this clone. The chain couples TRBV10-1 to TRBJ2-1; D is ambiguous. This CDR3 spans 15 amino acids. V was clipped by 11 bases and J by 0 bases, with 17 bases between them. Germline lookup yields CDR1 WNHNN and CDR2 SYGVQD (reference sequence). The CDR3 DNA reads as TGCGCCCCCGCCGAAAGGGCAAGCTCCTACAATGAGCAGTTCTTC. This gives the protein CAPAERASSYNEQFF.

This clone was recorded a few times. The chain couples TRBV5-6 to TRBJ1-2; D is unclear. CDR3 length: 12 amino acids. Per germline, CDR1 SGHDT and CDR2 YYEEEE. Trimming removed 2 bases from V and 5 bases from J, with 7 bases in between. CDR3 coding DNA: TGTGCCAGCAGCTTAGGACTTTATGGCTACACCTTC. It yields the protein CASSLGLYGYTF. The whole variable domain, filled in from reference TRBV5-6 and TRBJ1-2, reads DAGVTQSPTHLIKTRGQQVTLRCSPKSGHDTVSWYQQALGQGPQFIFQYYEEEERQRGNFPDRFSGHQFPNYSSELNVNALLLGDSALYLCASSLGLYGYTFGSGTRLTVV.

The CDR3 bases are TGTGCCAGCAGCTCAGGGGGTGGCTACACCTTC. Residues: CASSSGGGYTF. V usage is TRBV7-9 and J usage is TRBJ1-2; TRBD1 matches 7 bases. V gave up 4 bases and J gave up 7 bases; unmatched junction bases: 0. The CDR3 totals 11 residues. CDR1 is SEHNR, CDR2 FQNEAQ, per germline (reference sequence).

The rearrangement joins TRBV5-6 to TRBJ2-7; TRBD1 might be the D (6 bases). V was cut by 8 bases and J by 2 bases, with 29 bases left in between. Germline V CDR1 and CDR2: SGHDT, YYEEEE. The CDR3 consists of 18 residues. CDR3 sequence reads: CASPGLHITGTRPYEQYF. The CDR3 DNA reads as TGTGCCAGTCCAGGATTACATATTACAGGGACGCGCCCCTACGAGCAGTACTTC.

The CDR3: CASSDPDRTTNEKLFF. In nucleotides, the CDR3 is TGTGCCAGCAGCGATCCCGACAGGACAACTAATGAAAAACTGTTTTTT. The chain uses TRBV7-9 and TRBJ1-4; D possibly corresponds to TRBD1 (6 bases). V was pared by 5 bases and J by 0 bases, with 13 bases between. There are 16 residues in the CDR3. Germline CDR1 is SEHNR and CDR2 is FQNEAQ (reference sequence).

This chain joins TRBV30 and TRBJ2-1, with 8 bases identical to TRBD2. J gave up 1 base and V 8 bases, and 4 bases lay outside the gene matches. Germline V CDR1 and CDR2: GTSNPN, SVGIG (reference sequence). This CDR3 region has 13 residues. The CDR3 DNA sequence: TGTGCCGTGAGCGGGAGATCCTACAATGAGCAGTTCTTC. Its protein product is CAVSGRSYNEQFF.

In regard to this clone: Other DNA sequences from this sample encode an identical CDR3 as well. J is TRBJ1-3 and V is TRBV9; D gene unclear. Germline V gives CDR1 SGDLS, CDR2 YYNGEE. This CDR3 has 15 residues. Trimming took off 0 bases at V and 1 base at J, with 8 bases between the two ends. CDR3 DNA sequence: TGTGCCAGCAGCGTAGAAGGGAATTCTGGAAACACCATATATTTT. Its protein product is CASSVEGNSGNTIYF.

This chain links TRBV7-6 with TRBJ2-1, with a possible D match to TRBD1 (5 bases). The CDR3 has 15 amino acids. CDR1 SGHVS and CDR2 FNYEAQ come from the germline V gene. V was shortened by 5 bases and J by 2 bases, with 13 bases between the two germline ends. The CDR3 DNA follows: TGTGCCAGCAGCCCTAGAGAAGGGGCCTACAATGAGCAGTTCTTC. Its protein product is CASSPREGAYNEQFF.

This clone was recorded a few times. V and J are TRBV27 and TRBJ1-5, with D tentatively TRBD1 (6 bases). CDR3 length equals 14 residues. CDR1 is MNHEY, CDR2 SMNVEV, per germline (reference sequence). V lost 5 bases and J 8 bases, leaving 16 bases between the germline ends. The CDR3 nucleotides read TGTGCCAGCAGTGAAGGAGGGGGTATGGAGCCCCAGCATTTT. Its translation: CASSEGGGMEPQHF.

The V call is TRBV4-1, the J call TRBJ2-3; TRBD2 aligns across 12 bases. CDR3 length equals 15 residues. Germline trimming cut 5 bases from V and 1 base from J; bases unmatched to any gene: 1. Germline values: CDR1 MGHRA, CDR2 YSYEKL. CDR3 in amino acids: CASSGLAGRTDTQYF. The CDR3 DNA is TGCGCCAGCAGCGGACTAGCGGGACGCACAGATACGCAGTATTTT.

This clone was seen just once. The V and J genes are TRBV5-1 and TRBJ2-7; 11 bases are a match to TRBD2. The germline V gene has CDR1 SGHRS and CDR2 YFSETQ. The CDR3 loop spans 15 amino acids. The V and J ends lost 6 bases and 3 bases, in that order; junction bases with no gene match: 8. The DNA of the CDR3 is TGCGCCAGCACACCTTCTAGCGGGAGGAACTACGAGCAGTACTTC. It yields the protein CASTPSSGRNYEQYF. The variable domain in full, completed from reference TRBV5-1 and TRBJ2-7, reads KAGVTQTPRYLIKTRGQQVTLSCSPISGHRSVSWYQQTPGQGLQFLFEYFSETQRNKGNFPGRFSGRQFSNSRSEMNVSTLELGDSALYLCASTPSSGRNYEQYFGPGTRLTVT.

The rearrangement links TRBV13 to TRBJ2-2; weak D call: TRBD1 (5 bases). CDR3 length: 14 residues. CDR1 is PRHDT, CDR2 FYEKMQ, per germline (reference sequence). With 0 bases removed from V and 7 bases from J, the gap between germline ends came to 9 bases. The DNA of the CDR3 is TGTGCCAGCAGCTTAGGCCAGGGCTTCGGGGAGCTGTTTTTT. Translation gives CASSLGQGFGELFF.

CDR3 loop: CASIKINTGELFF. The CDR3 nucleotides are TGTGCCAGCATAAAGATAAACACCGGGGAGCTGTTTTTT. The chain couples TRBV27 to TRBJ2-2; no firm D call. CDR3 size: 13 residues. The ends were cut back, 7 bases at V and 2 bases at J, with 8 bases in the middle. Germline-derived CDR1 and CDR2 are MNHEY and SMNVEV (reference sequence).

This clone was seen just once. The chain links TRBV5-1 to TRBJ2-3; the D gene is possibly TRBD1 (6 bases). Germline CDR1 and CDR2: SGHRS and YFSETQ. Trimming removed 4 bases from V and 2 bases from J, with 14 bases in between. The CDR3 runs to 15 residues. CDR3 DNA: TGCGCCAGCAGCAGGACAGACTATTACACAGATACGCAGTATTTT. It translates to CASSRTDYYTDTQYF.

J is TRBJ2-5 and V is TRBV5-1; D ambiguous. Trimming removed 0 bases at V and 5 bases at J, with 11 bases between. Germline V CDR1 and CDR2: SGHRS, YFSETQ. The CDR3 has 14 residues. The CDR3 DNA follows: TGCGCCAGCAGCTTGGAATGGCTTGGGGAGACCCAGTACTTC. It yields the protein CASSLEWLGETQYF.

This clone was recorded a few times. The rearrangement links TRBV10-3 to TRBJ2-1; TRBD2 might be the D (5 bases). Trimming shortened V by 0 bases and J by 3 bases, and 9 bases separated the two germline ends. Germline CDR1 ENHRY, CDR2 SYGVKD. The CDR3 loop spans 15 amino acids. CDR3 sequence (DNA): TGTGCCATCAGTGAGTCAGGAGGAAGCTACAATGAGCAGTTCTTC. Translation: CAISESGGSYNEQFF.

By sample share, this clone is medium-sized. This rearrangement joins TRBV29-1 to TRBJ2-7; 15 positions match TRBD2. This CDR3 is built from 17 residues. Trimming cost V 5 bases and J 3 bases; bases outside gene matches: 11. Germline V gene sequence: CDR1 SQVTM, CDR2 ANQGSEA. The DNA for the CDR3 is TGCAGCGTTCGCGGCGGACTAGCGGGAGGGAATCTCTACGAGCAGTACTTC. This gives the protein CSVRGGLAGGNLYEQYF.

V and J are TRBV6-1 and TRBJ1-1, with D maybe TRBD1 (6 bases). Trimming stripped 6 bases from V and 3 bases from J, with 14 bases between. The germline CDR1 and CDR2 sequences are MNHNS and SASEGT. CDR3 size: 14 residues. The CDR3 nucleotides are TGTGCCAGCAGGCCGGGGGGGCCCTACACTGAAGCTTTCTTT. Amino acid sequence: CASRPGGPYTEAFF.

This clone was counted between two and nine times. The chain combines TRBV2 with TRBJ2-1, with unresolved D. CDR1 SNHLY and CDR2 FYNNEI come from the germline V gene. The CDR3 is 14 residues long. Trimming stripped 7 bases from V and 2 bases from J, with 12 bases between. This CDR3 reads CASKGGFTYNEQFF. DNA of the CDR3: TGTGCCAGCAAAGGTGGATTCACCTACAATGAGCAGTTCTTC.

The rearrangement links TRBV5-5 to TRBJ1-4, with D tentatively TRBD1 (6 bases). Germline V gene lookup returns CDR1 SGHKS and CDR2 YYEKEE (reference sequence). V was pared by 4 bases and J by 8 bases, with 15 bases between. CDR3 length: 14 residues. The CDR3 DNA is TGTGCCAGCAGCCGGGCAGGGGAGGTCGAAAAACTGTTTTTT. Amino acids: CASSRAGEVEKLFF.

The chain carries TRBV5-4 and TRBJ2-3; D is tentatively TRBD1 or TRBD2 (5 bases each). Germline V lookup: CDR1 SGHNT, CDR2 YYREEE (reference sequence). V was clipped by 9 bases and J by 0 bases, with 17 bases between them. This CDR3 has 15 amino acids. Here the CDR3 DNA reads TGTGCCACCCGGAAGGGGACCTCTAGCACAGATACGCAGTATTTT. Encoded protein: CATRKGTSSTDTQYF.